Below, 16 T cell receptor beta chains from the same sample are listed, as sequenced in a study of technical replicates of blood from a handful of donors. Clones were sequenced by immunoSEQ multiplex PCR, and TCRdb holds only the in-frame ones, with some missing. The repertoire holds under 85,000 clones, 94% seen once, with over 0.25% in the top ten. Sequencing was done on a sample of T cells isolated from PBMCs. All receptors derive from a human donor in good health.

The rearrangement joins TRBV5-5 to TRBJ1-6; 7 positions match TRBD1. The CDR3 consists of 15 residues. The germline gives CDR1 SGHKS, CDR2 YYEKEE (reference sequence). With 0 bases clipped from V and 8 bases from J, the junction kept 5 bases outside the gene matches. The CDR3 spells CASSLGTGYYSPLHF. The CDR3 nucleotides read TGTGCCAGCAGCTTGGGGACAGGTTATTATTCACCCCTCCACTTT.

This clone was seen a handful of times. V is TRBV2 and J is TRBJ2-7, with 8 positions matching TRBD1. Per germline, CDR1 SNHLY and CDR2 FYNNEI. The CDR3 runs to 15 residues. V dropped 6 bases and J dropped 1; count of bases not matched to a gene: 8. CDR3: CASRYDRGLSYEQYF. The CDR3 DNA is TGTGCCAGCAGGTACGACAGGGGATTATCCTACGAGCAGTACTTC.

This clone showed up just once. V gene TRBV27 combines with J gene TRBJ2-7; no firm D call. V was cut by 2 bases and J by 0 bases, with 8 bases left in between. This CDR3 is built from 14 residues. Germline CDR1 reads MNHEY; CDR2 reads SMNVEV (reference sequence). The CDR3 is CASSLDFPSYEQYF. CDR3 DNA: TGTGCCAGCAGTTTAGACTTCCCCTCCTACGAGCAGTACTTC.

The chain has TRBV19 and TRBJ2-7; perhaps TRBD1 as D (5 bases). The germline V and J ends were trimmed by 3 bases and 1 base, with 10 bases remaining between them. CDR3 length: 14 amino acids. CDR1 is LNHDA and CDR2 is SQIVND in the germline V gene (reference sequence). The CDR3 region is CASSIDYRSYEQYF. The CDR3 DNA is TGTGCCAGTAGTATCGATTACAGGTCCTACGAGCAGTACTTC.

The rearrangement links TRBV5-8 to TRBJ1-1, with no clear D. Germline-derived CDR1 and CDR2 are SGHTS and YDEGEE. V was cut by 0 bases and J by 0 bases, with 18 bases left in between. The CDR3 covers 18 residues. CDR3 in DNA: TGTGCCAGCAGCTTGGGGCCGGGTATGATTTCCATGAACACTGAAGCTTTCTTT. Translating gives CASSLGPGMISMNTEAFF.

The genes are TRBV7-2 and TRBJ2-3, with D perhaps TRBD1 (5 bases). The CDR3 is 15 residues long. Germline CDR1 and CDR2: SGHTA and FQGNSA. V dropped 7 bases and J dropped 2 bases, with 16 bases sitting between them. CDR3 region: CASNLRQSPTDTQYF. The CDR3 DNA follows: TGTGCCAGCAATCTAAGACAGAGCCCCACAGATACGCAGTATTTT.

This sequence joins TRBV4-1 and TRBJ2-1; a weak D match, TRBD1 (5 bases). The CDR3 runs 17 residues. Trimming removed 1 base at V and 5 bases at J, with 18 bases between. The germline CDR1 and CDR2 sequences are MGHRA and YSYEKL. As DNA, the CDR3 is TGCGCCAGCAGCCAAGGCTCAACGACAGAATGGGACAATGAGCAGTTCTTC. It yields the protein CASSQGSTTEWDNEQFF.

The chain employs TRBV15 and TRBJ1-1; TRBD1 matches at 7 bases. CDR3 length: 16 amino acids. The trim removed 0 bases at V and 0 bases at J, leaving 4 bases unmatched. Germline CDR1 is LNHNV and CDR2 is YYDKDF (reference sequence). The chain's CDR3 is CATSRDRDRVNTEAFF. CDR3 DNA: TGTGCCACCAGCAGAGATCGGGACAGAGTGAACACTGAAGCTTTCTTT.

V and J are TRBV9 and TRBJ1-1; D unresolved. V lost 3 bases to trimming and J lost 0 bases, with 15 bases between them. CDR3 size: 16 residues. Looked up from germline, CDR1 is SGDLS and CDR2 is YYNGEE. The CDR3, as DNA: TGTGCCAGCAGCGGCGGAGGGCTAGCAATGAACACTGAAGCTTTCTTT. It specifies CASSGGGLAMNTEAFF. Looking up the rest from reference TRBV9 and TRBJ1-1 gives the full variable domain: DSGVTQTPKHLITATGQRVTLRCSPRSGDLSVYWYQQSLDQGLQFLIQYYNGEERAKGNILERFSAQQFPDLHSELNLSSLELGDSALYFCASSGGGLAMNTEAFFGQGTRLTVV.

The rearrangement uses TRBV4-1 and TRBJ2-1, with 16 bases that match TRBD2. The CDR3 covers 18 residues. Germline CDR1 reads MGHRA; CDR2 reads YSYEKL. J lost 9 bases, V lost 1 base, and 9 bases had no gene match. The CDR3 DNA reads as TGCGCCAGCAGCCAAGCGGCGGCGGGACTAGCGGGGGGGTTTGAGCAGTTCTTC. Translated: CASSQAAAGLAGGFEQFF.

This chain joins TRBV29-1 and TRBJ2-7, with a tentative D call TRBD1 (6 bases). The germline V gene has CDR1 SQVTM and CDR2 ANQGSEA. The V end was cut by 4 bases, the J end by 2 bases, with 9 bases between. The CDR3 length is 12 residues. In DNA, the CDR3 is TGCAGCGTTGTCGGACAGACCTACGAGCAGTACTTC. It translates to CSVVGQTYEQYF.

The CDR3 coding sequence is TGTGCCAGCAGTGCCTTCTCGGGAGCCTACGAGCAGTACTTC. Translation: CASSAFSGAYEQYF. The rearrangement links TRBV6-1 to TRBJ2-7, with a possible D match to TRBD2 (6 bases). The CDR3 totals 14 residues. Germline V gene data show CDR1 as MNHNS and CDR2 as SASEGT. Trimming took 4 bases from V and 2 from J, leaving 12 bases between them.

The CDR3, as DNA: TGTGCCAGCAGTAATACAGGGCCAGGTATTGATGGCTACACCTTC. Translation gives CASSNTGPGIDGYTF. The gene calls are TRBV27 and TRBJ1-2; D might be TRBD1 (6 bases). Deletions cut 5 bases from V and 6 bases from J, with 19 bases between. The length of the CDR3 is 15 residues. Per germline, CDR1 MNHEY and CDR2 SMNVEV (reference sequence).

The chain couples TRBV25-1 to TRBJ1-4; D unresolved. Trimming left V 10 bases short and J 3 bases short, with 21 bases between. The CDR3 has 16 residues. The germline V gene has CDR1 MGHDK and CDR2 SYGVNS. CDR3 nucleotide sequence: TGTGCCACGGGTTTCGGGGAGACGGCATCTAATGAAAAACTGTTTTTT. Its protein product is CATGFGETASNEKLFF.

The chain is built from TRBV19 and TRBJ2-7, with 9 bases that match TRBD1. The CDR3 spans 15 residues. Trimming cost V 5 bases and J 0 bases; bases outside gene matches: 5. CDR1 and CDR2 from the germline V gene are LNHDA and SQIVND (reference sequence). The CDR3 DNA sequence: TGTGCCAGTAGTGCCGGGACAGGGAGCTCCTACGAGCAGTACTTC. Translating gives CASSAGTGSSYEQYF.

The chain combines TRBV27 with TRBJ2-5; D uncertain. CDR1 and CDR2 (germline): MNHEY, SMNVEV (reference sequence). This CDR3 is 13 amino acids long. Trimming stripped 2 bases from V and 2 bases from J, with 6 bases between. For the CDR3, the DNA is TGTGCCAGCAGTTTAGTCGGGCAAGAGACCCAGTACTTC. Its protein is CASSLVGQETQYF.